One sample yielded the 28 T cell receptor beta chains listed below, sequenced in a study of control samples from healthy donors and cancer patients. Repertoires were generated with immunoSEQ multiplex PCR, while TCRdb's copy carries only in-frame clones and drops some. This table holds roughly 50,000 clones, more than 80% found once. What was sequenced was PBMCs. The origin of the receptors is a man aged 25 to 40 with colorectal cancer.

This clone appeared once. The rearrangement joins TRBV6-6 to TRBJ1-2; TRBD1 aligns across 9 bases. This CDR3 comprises 11 residues. The germline CDR1 and CDR2 sequences are MNHNY and SVGAGI (reference sequence). V was pared by 2 bases and J by 14 bases, with 3 bases of the junction left unmatched. This chain's CDR3 is CASSYGTGWTF. The CDR3 coding sequence is TGTGCCAGCAGTTACGGGACAGGGTGGACCTTC.

This chain links TRBV9 with TRBJ1-3; D is unclear. V lost 2 bases and J 2 bases, leaving 14 bases between the germline ends. The CDR3 loop spans 16 amino acids. From germline, CDR1 is SGDLS and CDR2 YYNGEE. The DNA of the CDR3 is TGTGCCAGCAGCGTGAGGATGGACGGGGCTGGAAACACCATATATTTT. It specifies CASSVRMDGAGNTIYF. Drawing the rest from reference TRBV9 and TRBJ1-3, the complete variable domain is DSGVTQTPKHLITATGQRVTLRCSPRSGDLSVYWYQQSLDQGLQFLIQYYNGEERAKGNILERFSAQQFPDLHSELNLSSLELGDSALYFCASSVRMDGAGNTIYFGEGSWLTVV.

The gene calls are TRBV10-3 and TRBJ2-3, with TRBD1 matching over 8 bases. Germline-derived CDR1 and CDR2 are ENHRY and SYGVKD. The CDR3 extends over 17 amino acids. Trimming cost V 2 bases and J 7 bases; bases outside gene matches: 14. The CDR3 bases are TGTGCCATCAGTGAGGAGGACTTTACAGGGGGGTCGAATACGCAGTATTTT. It codes for CAISEEDFTGGSNTQYF.

The CDR3 DNA reads TGTGCCAGCAGCCCTCCCGGCTCCAGCACTGAAGCTTTCTTT. It encodes CASSPPGSSTEAFF. The chain carries TRBV3-1 (or the pseudogene TRBV3-2) and TRBJ1-1; D remains unclear. V was clipped by 4 bases and J by 4 bases, with 13 bases between them. Germline V CDR1 and CDR2: LGHDT, YNNKEL (reference sequence). The CDR3 runs to 14 residues.

This clone occurred a few times. The rearrangement uses TRBV7-2 and TRBJ2-7, with unresolved D. The V and J ends lost 5 bases and 0 bases respectively, with 8 bases between them. CDR3 size: 13 residues. CDR1 is SGHTA and CDR2 is FQGNSA in the germline V gene. The CDR3 nucleotides read TGTGCCAGCAGCCTGCCGAGCTCCTACGAGCAGTACTTC. Translating it yields CASSLPSSYEQYF.

The chain couples TRBV5-1 to TRBJ1-6; a weak D match, TRBD1 (6 bases). The germline V gene has CDR1 SGHRS and CDR2 YFSETQ. The CDR3 totals 13 residues. V lost 6 bases and J 9 bases, leaving 13 bases between the germline ends. The CDR3 protein is CASTRGFGSPLHF. Written as DNA, the CDR3 is TGCGCCAGCACTAGGGGGTTTGGTTCACCCCTCCACTTT. The whole variable domain, filled in from reference TRBV5-1 and TRBJ1-6, reads KAGVTQTPRYLIKTRGQQVTLSCSPISGHRSVSWYQQTPGQGLQFLFEYFSETQRNKGNFPGRFSGRQFSNSRSEMNVSTLELGDSALYLCASTRGFGSPLHFGNGTRLTVT.

The CDR3 nucleotides read TGTGCCAGCCACCCGCGCGGGGGGGAATACACAGATACGCAGTATTTT. It translates to CASHPRGGEYTDTQYF. The genes are TRBV6-4 and TRBJ2-3; 9 bases match TRBD2. The V gene end was trimmed by 8 bases and the J gene end by 2 bases; junction bases not matched to a gene: 11. This CDR3 is 16 amino acids long. CDR1 MRHNA and CDR2 SNTAGT come from the germline V gene.

The chain joins TRBV18 to TRBJ1-1; D is possibly TRBD1 (5 bases). The CDR3 sequence is 15 residues long. Trimming took 11 bases from V and 1 from J, leaving 20 bases between them. Germline CDR1 KGHSH, CDR2 LQKENI. In DNA form, the CDR3 reads TGTGCCTCATCGGGGGGTCGGGCGGAGAACACTGAAGCTTTCTTT. Its translation: CASSGGRAENTEAFF.

This clone appeared a single time. The J gene is TRBJ1-4, the V gene TRBV27; TRBD1 matches 7 bases. CDR1 is MNHEY and CDR2 is SMNVEV in the germline V gene (reference sequence). With 2 bases clipped from V and 7 bases from J, the junction kept 10 bases outside the gene matches. The CDR3 totals 16 residues. CDR3 DNA: TGTGCCAGCAGTTTAGCCGGAGGCAGGGGGGTTGAAAAACTGTTTTTT. This codes for CASSLAGGRGVEKLFF. The full variable domain, its missing parts supplied by reference TRBV27 and TRBJ1-4, is EAQVTQNPRYLITVTGKKLTVTCSQNMNHEYMSWYRQDPGLGLRQIYYSMNVEVTDKGDVPEGYKVSRKEKRNFPLILESPSPNQTSLYFCASSLAGGRGVEKLFFGSGTQLSVL.

The V gene is TRBV10-2, the J gene TRBJ1-5; maybe TRBD1 (5 bases). Germline V CDR1 and CDR2: WSHSY, SAAADI. Trimming left V 2 bases short and J 0 bases short, with 8 bases between. The CDR3 has 15 amino acids. CDR3 nucleotide sequence: TGCGCCAGCAGTGAGAACAGGAATAGCAATCAGCCCCAGCATTTT. It codes for CASSENRNSNQPQHF.

The rearrangement links TRBV6-5 to TRBJ1-2, with D unresolved. The V gene lost 2 bases and the J gene lost 5 bases, with 9 bases spanning the gap. CDR3 length: 13 residues. The germline gives CDR1 MNHEY, CDR2 SVGAGI. The DNA of the CDR3 is TGTGCCAGCAGTTACGTTTTTGGGTATGGCTACACCTTC. This codes for CASSYVFGYGYTF.

This chain links TRBV28 with TRBJ2-3; D possibly corresponds to TRBD1 (5 bases). The V and J ends lost 6 bases and 1 base respectively, with 8 bases between them. Germline loops: CDR1 MDHEN, CDR2 SYDVKM. This CDR3 has 13 residues. CDR3: CASRLGGTDTQYF. The CDR3 nucleotides are TGTGCCAGCAGATTAGGGGGCACAGATACGCAGTATTTT.

The chain uses TRBV9 and TRBJ1-3, with a weak D call TRBD1 (6 bases). V was cut by 4 bases and J by 0 bases, with 11 bases left in between. The CDR3 is 15 amino acids. The V gene's germline CDR1 is SGDLS and CDR2 YYNGEE. The CDR3 is CASSSDSPSGNTIYF. In nucleotides, the CDR3 is TGTGCCAGCAGCTCGGACAGTCCCTCTGGAAACACCATATATTTT.

The chain employs TRBV7-9 and TRBJ1-1; D ambiguous. V dropped 2 bases and J dropped 2 bases, with 6 bases sitting between them. This CDR3 region has 13 residues. The germline CDR1 and CDR2 sequences are SEHNR and FQNEAQ (reference sequence). CDR3: CASSLTDNTEAFF. The DNA of the CDR3 is TGTGCCAGCAGCTTAACGGATAACACTGAAGCTTTCTTT.

The chain links TRBV6-4 to TRBJ2-3, with 12 bases lining up with TRBD2. The CDR3 is made up of 15 amino acids. J lost 1 base, V lost 4 bases, and 0 bases had no gene match. The germline gives CDR1 MRHNA, CDR2 SNTAGT. CDR3 amino acids: CASSGLAGGTDTQYF. The CDR3 bases are TGTGCCAGCAGTGGACTAGCGGGGGGCACAGATACGCAGTATTTT.

This chain links TRBV5-4 with TRBJ2-7; TRBD2 matches at 10 bases. The J segment lost 2 bases and the V segment lost 1 base, leaving 18 bases of the junction unmatched. The CDR3 has 20 residues. Germline-derived CDR1 and CDR2 are SGHNT and YYREEE (reference sequence). CDR3 sequence: CASSLRGSSGGAEGTYEQYF. DNA of the CDR3: TGTGCCAGCAGCTTGCGCGGGTCGAGCGGGGGGGCCGAGGGTACCTACGAGCAGTACTTC. The full variable domain, with the rest looked up from reference TRBV5-4 and TRBJ2-7, is ETGVTQSPTHLIKTRGQQVTLRCSSQSGHNTVSWYQQALGQGPQFIFQYYREEENGRGNFPPRFSGLQFPNYSSELNVNALELDDSALYLCASSLRGSSGGAEGTYEQYFGPGTRLTVT.

The genes are TRBV11-2 and TRBJ2-1; D not certain. The V end lost 8 bases, the J end lost 6 bases, and 17 bases lay between the germline ends. The CDR3 totals 14 residues. CDR1 is SGHAT and CDR2 is FQNNGV in the germline V gene. For the CDR3, the DNA is TGTGCCAGCCAGGAGCAGGACGGCATCAATGAGCAGTTCTTC. Its protein product is CASQEQDGINEQFF.

The chain joins TRBV5-4 to TRBJ2-3; D uncertain. V lost 3 bases and J lost 6, with 20 bases in between. Germline loops: CDR1 SGHNT, CDR2 YYREEE (reference sequence). The CDR3 sequence is 16 residues long. The CDR3 nucleotides are TGTGCCAGCAGCTGGGGTCGTCAGCGAAGTACGGATACGCAGTATTTT. Translated: CASSWGRQRSTDTQYF.

The rearrangement links TRBV12-5 to TRBJ1-1, with 7 bases matching TRBD1. This CDR3 spans 14 amino acids. Germline trimming cut 1 base from V and 4 bases from J; bases unmatched to any gene: 3. Germline CDR1 LGHNT, CDR2 FRNRAP. The CDR3 spells CASGLGQGFTEAFF. CDR3 nucleotide sequence: TGTGCTAGTGGTTTGGGACAGGGTTTCACTGAAGCTTTCTTT. Looking up the rest from reference TRBV12-5 and TRBJ1-1 gives the full variable domain: DARVTQTPRHKVTEMGQEVTMRCQPILGHNTVFWYRQTMMQGLELLAYFRNRAPLDDSGMPKDRFSAEMPDATLATLKIQPSEPRDSAVYFCASGLGQGFTEAFFGQGTRLTVV.

The chain uses TRBV6-5 and TRBJ2-7; D is ambiguous. CDR3 length: 13 residues. V was shortened by 0 bases and J by 6 bases, with 9 bases between the two germline ends. The V gene's germline CDR1 is MNHEY and CDR2 SVGAGI. The CDR3 spells CASSYSNGIEQYF. Here the CDR3 DNA reads TGTGCCAGCAGTTACTCGAATGGGATCGAGCAGTACTTC.

This chain uses TRBV6-4 with TRBJ2-1; the match to TRBD2 covers 9 bases. The V gene's germline CDR1 is MRHNA and CDR2 SNTAGT. The CDR3 runs 16 residues. Losses at the gene ends were 2 bases for V and 10 bases for J; bases not matched to a gene: 12. The CDR3 sequence: CASSDKSSGAFVEQFF. CDR3 in DNA: TGTGCCAGCAGTGACAAGTCTAGCGGGGCGTTTGTAGAGCAGTTCTTC.

The chain joins TRBV5-4 to TRBJ1-2, with 8 bases matching TRBD1. Losses at the gene ends were 4 bases for V and 7 bases for J; bases not matched to a gene: 6. The CDR3 runs to 13 residues. CDR1 and CDR2 from the germline V gene are SGHNT and YYREEE (reference sequence). Written as DNA, the CDR3 is TGTGCCAGCAGCCCGACAGGGGTGAGTGGCTACACCTTC. This encodes CASSPTGVSGYTF.

V and J are TRBV5-4 and TRBJ1-2; a possible D gene is TRBD1 (6 bases). Germline V gene sequence: CDR1 SGHNT, CDR2 YYREEE (reference sequence). V lost 5 bases, J lost 6 bases, and 20 bases lay in between. The CDR3 runs 15 residues. CDR3 sequence (DNA): TGTGCCAGCAGTTACCCCCGAACAGGGCGGGATGGCTACACCTTC. Protein sequence: CASSYPRTGRDGYTF.

The V call is TRBV6-2 or TRBV6-3, the J call TRBJ2-2; the D gene could be TRBD1 or TRBD2 (5 bases each). The CDR3 extends over 12 amino acids. CDR1 and CDR2 from the germline V gene are MNHEY and SVGEGT. V lost 5 bases and J 6 bases, leaving 7 bases between the germline ends. The CDR3 bases are TGTGCCAGCAGTCCGGGGCCCGGGGAGCTGTTTTTT. Protein product: CASSPGPGELFF.

The chain has TRBV6-2 or TRBV6-3 and TRBJ2-1; unclear D gene. Trimming stripped 3 bases from V and 0 bases from J, with 6 bases between. Germline CDR1 and CDR2: MNHEY and SVGEGT. The CDR3 runs to 14 residues. CDR3 amino acids: CASSYLSSYNEQFF. The DNA for the CDR3 is TGTGCCAGCAGTTATTTGAGCTCCTACAATGAGCAGTTCTTC.

The chain combines TRBV6-2 or TRBV6-3 with TRBJ2-3; D is uncertain. The CDR3 has 17 residues. Trimming cost V 4 bases and J 0 bases, with 17 bases left between them. Germline assignment: CDR1 MNHEY and CDR2 SVGEGT. CDR3 in DNA: TGTGCCAGCAGTTCCCGGAGACCGGGCCTCAGCACAGATACGCAGTATTTT. Translated: CASSSRRPGLSTDTQYF.

The chain employs TRBV4-3 and TRBJ1-4, with 8 bases matching TRBD1. Germline-derived CDR1 and CDR2 are LGHNA and YSLEER. Germline trimming cut 2 bases from V and 8 bases from J; bases unmatched to any gene: 10. The CDR3 contains 16 residues. The CDR3 region is CASSQYAQGAREKLFF. Here the CDR3 DNA reads TGCGCCAGCAGCCAATACGCCCAGGGGGCACGCGAAAAACTGTTTTTT.

The DNA for the CDR3 is TGCAGTGCACCGTCGGGAGAGACCCAGTACTTC. Translation: CSAPSGETQYF. The chain is built from TRBV20-1 and TRBJ2-5; D uncertain. The length of the CDR3 is 11 residues. CDR1 and CDR2 from the germline V gene are DFQATT and SNEGSKA (reference sequence). V lost 6 bases and J 4 bases, leaving 9 bases between the germline ends.